The T cell receptor beta chain described here comes from a study of blood T cell repertoires in COVID-19. Across the study: Acute and convalescent COVID-19 samples came from the United States, Italy and Spain.

V lost 0 bases and J lost 0, with 12 bases in between. Germline V gene data show CDR1 as GTSNPN and CDR2 as SVGIG (reference sequence). The CDR3 has 16 amino acids. Participant ages covered about 18 to 89 years across 25 or so US areas. Sequenced by immunoSEQ multiplex PCR; TCRdb stores in-frame clones only, minus some. The repertoire has roughly 200,000 clones, 86% of them found once; the top ten carry about 9.6%. V gene TRBV30 combines with J gene TRBJ1-5; weak D call: TRBD1 (5 bases). The sequenced material came from PBMCs or T cells enriched from blood (not recorded which). The sequence was obtained from a woman aged 25 to 39 who had recovered from COVID-19. As DNA, the CDR3 is TGTGCCTGGAGTGTACCCAGCCAGGGTAGCAATCAGCCCCAGCATTTT. This sequence encodes CAWSVPSQGSNQPQHF.